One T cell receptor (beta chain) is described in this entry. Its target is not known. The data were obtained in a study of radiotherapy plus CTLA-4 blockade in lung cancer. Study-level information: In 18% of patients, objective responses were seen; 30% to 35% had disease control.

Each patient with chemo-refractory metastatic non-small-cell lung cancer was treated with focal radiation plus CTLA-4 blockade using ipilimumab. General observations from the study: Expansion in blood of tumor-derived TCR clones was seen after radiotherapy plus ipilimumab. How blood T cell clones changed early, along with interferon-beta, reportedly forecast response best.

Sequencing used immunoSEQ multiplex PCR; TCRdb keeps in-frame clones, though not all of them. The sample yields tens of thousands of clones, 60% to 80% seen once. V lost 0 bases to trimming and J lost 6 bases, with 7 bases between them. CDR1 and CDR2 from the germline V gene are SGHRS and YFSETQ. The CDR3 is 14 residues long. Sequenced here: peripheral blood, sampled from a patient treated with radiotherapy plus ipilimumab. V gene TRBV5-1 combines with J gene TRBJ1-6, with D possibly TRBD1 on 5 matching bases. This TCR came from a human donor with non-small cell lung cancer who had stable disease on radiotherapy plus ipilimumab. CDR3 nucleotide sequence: TGCGCCAGCAGCTTGGGAGGGACTAATTCACCCCTCCACTTT. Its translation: CASSLGGTNSPLHF.